Sequencing of this T cell receptor beta chain was carried out in a study of cytomegalovirus exposure and HLA in healthy donors. General study findings and limits: Apparent HLA restriction characterized most CMV-associated TCR beta chains in a later analysis. It was shown in a later analysis that HLA-associated TCR beta chains were more clonally expanded than other, equally common chains.

This CDR3 contains 14 residues. The V gene end was trimmed by 10 bases and the J gene end by 8 bases; junction bases not matched to a gene: 12. Germline V gives CDR1 SGHAT, CDR2 FQNNGV. Comment on this clone: Its specificity is not known.

13 Jbeta primers and 60 Vbeta primers were used for the PCR. The assay was immunoSEQ multiplex PCR, and TCRdb's table has in-frame clones only and misses some. The data show about 100,000 clones, around 73% seen once. Sequencing was carried out using PBMCs. The V gene is TRBV11-2, the J gene TRBJ2-1, with 9 bases that match TRBD1. The clonotype was recovered from a man aged 30 to 45 in good health and CMV-seronegative. The CDR3 DNA follows: TGTGCCACAGTGCCAGGGACAGGGTTCGATGAGCAGTTCTTC. It codes for CATVPGTGFDEQFF.